The 25 T cell receptor beta chains reported below all come from one sample, sequenced in a study of T cells after yellow fever vaccination. TCRdb ran MiXCR on the 5' RACE reads and lists one entry per CDR3 protein. The table lists 620,000 or so distinct CDR3 sequences, about 15% of them singletons. The sequencing here drew on PBMCs, taken more than 4 days after the first yellow fever vaccination. The receptors were gathered from a man aged 18-30 years who received the YFV17D yellow fever vaccine.

In this sample, this clonotype turned up a few times. The chain recombines TRBV6-1 with TRBJ1-3; D call uncertain. The CDR3 runs 14 residues. V dropped 8 bases and J dropped 0 bases, with 11 bases sitting between them. CDR1 is MNHNS, CDR2 SASEGT, per germline. The CDR3 sequence: CASAPGSSGNTIYF. The CDR3 DNA reads TGTGCCAGCGCCCCGGGCAGCTCTGGAAACACCATATATTTT.

J is TRBJ2-7 and V is TRBV28; D is ambiguous. The CDR3 totals 13 residues. The germline V gene encodes CDR1 MDHEN and CDR2 SYDVKM. The V end lost 3 bases, the J end lost 1 base, and 7 bases lay between the germline ends. DNA of the CDR3: TGTGCCAGCAGTTTGCACACATCCTACGAGCAGTACTTC. This codes for CASSLHTSYEQYF. Full variable domain (rest looked up from reference TRBV28 and TRBJ2-7): DVKVTQSSRYLVKRTGEKVFLECVQDMDHENMFWYRQDPGLGLRLIYFSYDVKMKEKGDIPEGYSVSREKKERFSLILESASTNQTSMYLCASSLHTSYEQYFGPGTRLTVT.

There are many counts of this clonotype. V gene TRBV29-1 combines with J gene TRBJ2-1; D unclear. The CDR3 is 11 amino acids. Trimming took off 4 bases at V and 6 bases at J, with 7 bases between the two ends. CDR1 and CDR2 (germline): SQVTM, ANQGSEA. The CDR3 region has the DNA TGCAGCGTTGCACAGAGCAATGAGCAGTTCTTC. Protein sequence: CSVAQSNEQFF.

This clonotype turned up a few times. The chain is built from TRBV7-2 and TRBJ2-3, with D possibly being TRBD1 or TRBD2 (5 bases each). The CDR3 has 14 residues. Germline CDR1 is SGHTA and CDR2 is FQGNSA. V dropped 6 bases and J dropped 2 bases, with 12 bases sitting between them. CDR3 DNA sequence: TGTGCCAGCAGGCCGGGACGTCTCACAGATACGCAGTATTTT. Amino acid sequence: CASRPGRLTDTQYF.

This clonotype was counted between two and nine times. The CDR3 DNA sequence: TGTGCCAGCAGTGAATCCGGGTCCTATGGCTACACCTTC. Amino acids: CASSESGSYGYTF. This sequence joins TRBV6-1 and TRBJ1-2, with D unresolved. The CDR3 is made up of 13 amino acids. The V end lost 2 bases, the J end lost 4 bases, and 8 bases lay between the germline ends. Germline V lookup: CDR1 MNHNS, CDR2 SASEGT.

This clonotype was seen more than once but under ten times. This chain links TRBV9 with TRBJ2-3; D is perhaps TRBD1 or TRBD2 (6 bases each). V was pared by 0 bases and J by 0 bases, with 11 bases between. The germline V gene encodes CDR1 SGDLS and CDR2 YYNGEE. The CDR3 is made up of 16 amino acids. In nucleotides, the CDR3 is TGTGCCAGCAGCGTAGAGGGGGAGGAGAGCACAGATACGCAGTATTTT. It translates to CASSVEGEESTDTQYF.

The chain combines TRBV5-1 with TRBJ2-1; 7 nucleotides agree with TRBD1. Looked up from germline, CDR1 is SGHRS and CDR2 is YFSETQ. With 5 bases clipped from V and 6 bases from J, the junction kept 8 bases outside the gene matches. This CDR3 comprises 14 residues. CDR3 sequence (DNA): TGCGCCAGCAGTCAGGGCGGACAGGTCAATGAGCAGTTCTTC. Amino acid sequence: CASSQGGQVNEQFF. The variable domain in full, with the rest retrieved from reference TRBV5-1 and TRBJ2-1, is KAGVTQTPRYLIKTRGQQVTLSCSPISGHRSVSWYQQTPGQGLQFLFEYFSETQRNKGNFPGRFSGRQFSNSRSEMNVSTLELGDSALYLCASSQGGQVNEQFFGPGTRLTVL.

This clonotype was recorded a few times. This chain links TRBV3-1 with TRBJ1-2; the match to TRBD1 covers 8 bases. Per germline, CDR1 LGHDT and CDR2 YNNKEL (reference sequence). V dropped 8 bases and J dropped 2; count of bases not matched to a gene: 4. The CDR3 spans 13 residues. CDR3 DNA: TGTGCCAGCTCGGGACAGGCCAACTATGGCTACACCTTC. Amino acids: CASSGQANYGYTF. The variable domain in full, completed from reference TRBV3-1 and TRBJ1-2, reads DTAVSQTPKYLVTQMGNDKSIKCEQNLGHDTMYWYKQDSKKFLKIMFSYNNKELIINETVPNRFSPKSPDKAHLNLHINSLELGDSAVYFCASSGQANYGYTFGSGTRLTVV.

The chain links TRBV5-1 to TRBJ2-7; the D gene is possibly TRBD2 (6 bases). Germline CDR1 and CDR2: SGHRS and YFSETQ. The CDR3 extends over 13 amino acids. Trimming pared 7 bases from V and 2 bases from J, leaving 13 bases between. The CDR3 sequence is CASRGTSTYEQYF. CDR3 DNA sequence: TGCGCCAGCCGCGGGACGTCGACCTACGAGCAGTACTTC.

This clonotype has a handful of counts. The rearrangement joins TRBV7-6 to TRBJ1-4, with unresolved D. Germline V gives CDR1 SGHVS, CDR2 FNYEAQ. The CDR3 has 12 amino acids. Trimming stripped 5 bases from V and 8 bases from J, with 9 bases between. CDR3 nucleotide sequence: TGTGCCAGCAGCCCTCAGCAAGAAAAACTGTTTTTT. Its translation is CASSPQQEKLFF.

CDR3 sequence (DNA): TGCAGTGCTACTAGCGGGGTAGAGACCCAGTACTTC. Translation: CSATSGVETQYF. The chain combines TRBV20-1 with TRBJ2-5; 9 bases map to TRBD2. Germline-derived CDR1 and CDR2 are DFQATT and SNEGSKA (reference sequence). The CDR3 extends over 12 amino acids. The trim removed 4 bases at V and 4 bases at J, leaving 1 base unmatched.

V gene TRBV5-6 combines with J gene TRBJ2-1; D is unresolved. With 1 base removed from V and 0 bases from J, the gap between germline ends came to 8 bases. This CDR3 has 15 residues. CDR1 and CDR2 from the germline V gene are SGHDT and YYEEEE. Here the CDR3 DNA reads TGTGCCAGCAGCTTGTGGCGGAGCTCCTACAATGAGCAGTTCTTC. It is translated as CASSLWRSSYNEQFF.

This clonotype turned up a few times. CDR3: CASSRGRAGVFNEQFF. The CDR3 nucleotides read TGTGCCAGCAGCCGCGGGAGGGCAGGGGTGTTTAATGAGCAGTTCTTC. The V gene is TRBV7-9, the J gene TRBJ2-1, with TRBD2 matching 9 bases. Germline V gives CDR1 SEHNR, CDR2 FQNEAQ (reference sequence). The CDR3 runs to 16 residues. V lost 5 bases and J lost 7; bases outside the gene matches: 12.

This clonotype came up once. The chain joins TRBV11-2 to TRBJ2-2; TRBD1 or TRBD2 may be the D gene (6 bases each). Trimming pared 1 base from V and 3 bases from J, leaving 9 bases between. Germline V gene sequence: CDR1 SGHAT, CDR2 FQNNGV. The CDR3 is 15 residues long. The DNA for the CDR3 is TGTGCCAGCAGCTTAGCGGGGGCCCACACCGGGGAGCTGTTTTTT. Protein: CASSLAGAHTGELFF.

The CDR3 loop reads CASSVSGTGVAYNEQFF. The DNA of the CDR3 is TGTGCCAGCAGTGTCTCCGGGACAGGGGTCGCCTACAATGAGCAGTTCTTC. The J gene is TRBJ2-1, the V gene TRBV6-1, with 10 bases identical to TRBD1. Trimming took 4 bases from V and 2 from J; bases not matched to a gene: 8. Germline lookup yields CDR1 MNHNS and CDR2 SASEGT. The CDR3 spans 17 residues.

The genes are TRBV20-1 and TRBJ1-4; D may be TRBD1 (5 bases). Germline V gene lookup returns CDR1 DFQATT and CDR2 SNEGSKA (reference sequence). Trimming left V 6 bases short and J 7 bases short, with 15 bases between. This CDR3 region has 13 residues. The CDR3 DNA reads TGCAGTGCCTGGACTAGGGGTGCTGAAAAACTGTTTTTT. It specifies CSAWTRGAEKLFF.

The table lists this clonotype with a few counts. The genes are TRBV5-1 and TRBJ2-1; 11 positions match TRBD2. The CDR3 contains 16 residues. Germline V gene sequence: CDR1 SGHRS, CDR2 YFSETQ. V was clipped by 3 bases and J by 3 bases; unmatched bases: 5. The CDR3 coding sequence is TGCGCCAGCAGCTGGGACACTAGCGGGGGCTACAATGAGCAGTTCTTC. This codes for CASSWDTSGGYNEQFF.

V and J are TRBV20-1 and TRBJ1-5; D may be TRBD1 (5 bases). V lost 6 bases and J lost 0, with 15 bases in between. The germline CDR1 and CDR2 sequences are DFQATT and SNEGSKA (reference sequence). The CDR3 has 15 amino acids. CDR3 DNA sequence: TGCAGTGCGGATAGAGCAGGGAGTAGCAATCAGCCCCAGCATTTT. This sequence encodes CSADRAGSSNQPQHF.

This clonotype was seen a few times. The chain carries TRBV6-5 and TRBJ1-6; D not certain. Between the trimmed V and J ends, which lost 0 bases and 9 bases, there was a span of 6 bases. The CDR3 length is 13 residues. Germline V gives CDR1 MNHEY, CDR2 SVGAGI. As DNA, the CDR3 is TGTGCCAGCAGTTACTCGAGGGCTTCACCCCTCCACTTT. Its translation is CASSYSRASPLHF.

This clonotype was counted between two and nine times. The V call is TRBV7-2, the J call TRBJ1-6; 8 nucleotides match TRBD1. V was pared by 3 bases and J by 8 bases, with 12 bases of the junction left unmatched. This CDR3 region has 17 residues. Germline V lookup: CDR1 SGHTA, CDR2 FQGNSA. The CDR3 region is CASSLGGAGQGDSPLHF. The DNA for the CDR3 is TGTGCCAGCAGCTTGGGGGGCGCCGGACAGGGCGATTCACCCCTCCACTTT.

V and J are TRBV7-2 and TRBJ1-5; tentative D call: TRBD1 (6 bases). Germline V gives CDR1 SGHTA, CDR2 FQGNSA. V lost 5 bases, J lost 6 bases, and 17 bases lay in between. The CDR3 has 15 amino acids. CDR3 loop: CASSPQGRGGQPQHF. The CDR3 nucleotides read TGTGCCAGCAGCCCGCAGGGCAGGGGTGGTCAGCCCCAGCATTTT.

The V gene is TRBV7-9, the J gene TRBJ2-3; 8 bases fit TRBD2. Germline assignment: CDR1 SEHNR and CDR2 FQNEAQ (reference sequence). The trim removed 5 bases at V and 2 bases at J, leaving 12 bases unmatched. The CDR3 extends over 17 amino acids. Here the CDR3 DNA reads TGTGCCAGCAGCCACATTACTAGCGGATCTTACACAGATACGCAGTATTTT. This sequence encodes CASSHITSGSYTDTQYF.

The chain uses TRBV4-3 and TRBJ2-3; unclear D gene. Germline V gives CDR1 LGHNA, CDR2 YSLEER. V dropped 2 bases and J dropped 2 bases, with 11 bases sitting between them. CDR3 length equals 15 residues. The CDR3 protein is CASSQSTLATDTQYF. CDR3 DNA sequence: TGCGCCAGCAGCCAAAGTACCCTGGCCACAGATACGCAGTATTTT.

Written as DNA, the CDR3 is TGTGCCTGGAGCAAGTCGGGGGCCCAAGAGACCCAGTACTTC. Translated: CAWSKSGAQETQYF. V gene TRBV30 combines with J gene TRBJ2-5; D may be TRBD1 or TRBD2 (6 bases each). This CDR3 region has 14 residues. Looked up from germline, CDR1 is GTSNPN and CDR2 is SVGIG (reference sequence). Trimming shortened V by 3 bases and J by 1 base, and 12 bases separated the two germline ends.

J is TRBJ2-7 and V is TRBV11-2; 7 bases fit TRBD1. This CDR3 comprises 14 residues. The junction had 1 base not matched to a gene; V was cut back by 2 bases and J by 0 bases. Germline CDR1 is SGHAT and CDR2 is FQNNGV. The CDR3 loop reads CASSLWDSSYEQYV. The CDR3 DNA reads TGTGCCAGCAGCTTATGGGACAGCTCCTACGAGCAGTACGTC.